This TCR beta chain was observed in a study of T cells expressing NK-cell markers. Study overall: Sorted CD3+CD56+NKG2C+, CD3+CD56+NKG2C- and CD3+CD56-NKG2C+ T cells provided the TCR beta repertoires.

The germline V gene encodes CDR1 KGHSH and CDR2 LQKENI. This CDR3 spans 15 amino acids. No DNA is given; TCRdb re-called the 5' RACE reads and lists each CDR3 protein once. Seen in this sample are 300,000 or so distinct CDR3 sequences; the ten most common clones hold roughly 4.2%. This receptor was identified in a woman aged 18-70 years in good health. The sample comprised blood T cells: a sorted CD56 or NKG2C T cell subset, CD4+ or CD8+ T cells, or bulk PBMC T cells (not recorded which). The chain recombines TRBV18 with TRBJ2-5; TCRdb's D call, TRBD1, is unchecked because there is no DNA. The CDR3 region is CASSPPWGAQETQYF.